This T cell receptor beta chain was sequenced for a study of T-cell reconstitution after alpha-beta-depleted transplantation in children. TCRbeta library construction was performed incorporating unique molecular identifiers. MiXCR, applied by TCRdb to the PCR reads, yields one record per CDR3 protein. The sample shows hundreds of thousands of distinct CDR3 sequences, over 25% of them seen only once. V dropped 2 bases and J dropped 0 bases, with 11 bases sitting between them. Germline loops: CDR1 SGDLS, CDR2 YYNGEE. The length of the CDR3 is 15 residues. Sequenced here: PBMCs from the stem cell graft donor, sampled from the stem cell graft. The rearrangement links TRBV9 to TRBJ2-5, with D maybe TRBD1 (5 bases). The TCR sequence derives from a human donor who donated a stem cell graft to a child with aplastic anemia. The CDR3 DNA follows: TGTGCCAGCAGCGTGGGATCAGGGAACCAAGAGACCCAGTACTTC. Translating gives CASSVGSGNQETQYF.